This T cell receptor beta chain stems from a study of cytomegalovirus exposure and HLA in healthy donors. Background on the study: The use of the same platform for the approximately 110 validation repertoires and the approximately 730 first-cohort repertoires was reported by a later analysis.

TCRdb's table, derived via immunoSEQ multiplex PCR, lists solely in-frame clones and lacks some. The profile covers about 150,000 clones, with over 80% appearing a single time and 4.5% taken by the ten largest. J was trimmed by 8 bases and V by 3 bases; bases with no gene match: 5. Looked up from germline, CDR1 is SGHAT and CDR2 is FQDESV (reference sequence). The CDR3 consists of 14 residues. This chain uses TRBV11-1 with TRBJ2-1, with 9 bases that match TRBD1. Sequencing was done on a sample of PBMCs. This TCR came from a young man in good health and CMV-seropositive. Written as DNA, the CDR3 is TGTGCCAGCAGCTTGGGGACAGGGTGGCATGAGCAGTTCTTC. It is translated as CASSLGTGWHEQFF.